These T cell receptor beta chains were read from a single sample in a study of control samples from healthy donors and cancer patients. Sequenced by immunoSEQ multiplex PCR; TCRdb stores in-frame clones only, minus some. The table has some 210,000 clones, approximately 91% seen once; the top ten hold about 1.7%. Sequenced: blood. The receptors here all came from a man aged 30-40 years in good health. Both conserved end residues are part of each CDR3. Each record gives: J gene, CDR3 length, V gene, D gene, clone size, CDR3 DNA, CDR3 protein. A D gene is named only where the DNA matches it firmly. Only some rows state a clone size, as once, few, many or a class for expanded clones.

J: TRBJ2-7; length: 11; V: TRBV2; D: .; size: .; DNA: TGTGCCAGCAGGTTCTACCAGGAGCAGTACTTC; CDR3: CASRFYQEQYF
J: TRBJ1-3; length: 15; V: TRBV5-8; D: .; size: .; DNA: TGTGCCAGCAGCGTGCAGGGTAGCCCTGGAAACACCATATATTTT; CDR3: CASSVQGSPGNTIYF
J: TRBJ1-3; length: 15; V: TRBV5-4; D: .; size: .; DNA: TGTGCCAGCAGCTTGGTCGGCCAGACTGGAAACACCATATATTTT; CDR3: CASSLVGQTGNTIYF
J: TRBJ2-3; length: 14; V: TRBV3-1/TRBV3-2; D: .; size: .; DNA: TGTGCCAGCAGCCAAGTTCACGGGGGTGATACGCAGTATTTT; CDR3: CASSQVHGGDTQYF
J: TRBJ2-7; length: 15; V: TRBV5-6; D: TRBD2; size: .; DNA: TGTGCCAGCAGCCCGGGGGGGGGCCCCACCTACGAGCAGTACTTC; CDR3: CASSPGGGPTYEQYF
J: TRBJ2-7; length: 13; V: TRBV12-3/TRBV12-4; D: .; size: .; DNA: TGTGCCAGCAGTTTAGGGCGTGTCGACGAGCAGTACTTC; CDR3: CASSLGRVDEQYF
J: TRBJ1-3; length: 15; V: TRBV5-1; D: .; size: .; DNA: TGCGCCAGCAGTTTTGACAGCTTCTCTGGAAACACCATATATTTT; CDR3: CASSFDSFSGNTIYF
J: TRBJ1-4; length: 14; V: TRBV6-5; D: TRBD1; size: .; DNA: TGTGCCAGCAGTTACGACAGGGGGCGGGAAAAACTGTTTTTT; CDR3: CASSYDRGREKLFF
J: TRBJ2-5; length: 14; V: TRBV28; D: .; size: .; DNA: TGTGCCAGCAGTTTCACAGAAAAAAGAGAGACCCAGTACTTC; CDR3: CASSFTEKRETQYF
J: TRBJ1-2; length: 11; V: TRBV20-1; D: .; size: .; DNA: TGCAGTGCTGAGGACAATGGCGGCTACACCTTC; CDR3: CSAEDNGGYTF
J: TRBJ2-7; length: 13; V: TRBV18; D: .; size: .; DNA: TGTGCCACCTCACCGGGTGGGGCGTACGAGCAGTACTTC; CDR3: CATSPGGAYEQYF
J: TRBJ2-3; length: 15; V: TRBV4-2; D: TRBD2; size: .; DNA: TGTGCCAGCAGCCGGCAGCGGGGAGGCACAGATACGCAGTATTTT; CDR3: CASSRQRGGTDTQYF
J: TRBJ2-3; length: 15; V: TRBV10-3; D: .; size: .; DNA: TGTGCCATCAGCGACGGATGGGGGGTCACAGATACGCAGTATTTT; CDR3: CAISDGWGVTDTQYF
J: TRBJ1-1; length: 12; V: TRBV7-9; D: .; size: .; DNA: TGTGCCAGCAGCATGGTGGGCACTGAAGCTTTCTTT; CDR3: CASSMVGTEAFF
J: TRBJ1-2; length: 14; V: TRBV3-1/TRBV3-2; D: .; size: .; DNA: TGTGCCAGCAGCCAGAGGAGGGGTAGCTATGGCTACACCTTC; CDR3: CASSQRRGSYGYTF
J: TRBJ2-5; length: 14; V: TRBV15; D: .; size: .; DNA: TGTGCCACCAGCAGACGTGGGCCCCAAGAGACCCAGTACTTC; CDR3: CATSRRGPQETQYF
J: TRBJ1-5; length: 13; V: TRBV5-5; D: .; size: few; DNA: TGTGCCAGCAGCTTGTTAGGTCATCAGCCCCAGCATTTT; CDR3: CASSLLGHQPQHF
J: TRBJ2-2; length: 15; V: TRBV5-1; D: TRBD1; size: few; DNA: TGCGCCAGCAGCGTGGACAGGGGGCGGAACGGGGAGCTGTTTTTT; CDR3: CASSVDRGRNGELFF
J: TRBJ1-2; length: 14; V: TRBV6-1; D: .; size: .; DNA: TGTGCCAGCAGTGAAGTAATGGGACCATATGGCTACACCTTC; CDR3: CASSEVMGPYGYTF
J: TRBJ1-2; length: 14; V: TRBV2; D: TRBD1; size: .; DNA: TGTGCCAGCAGCGGACAGGGGTGGGCCTATGGCTACACCTTC; CDR3: CASSGQGWAYGYTF
J: TRBJ1-4; length: 17; V: TRBV4-2; D: .; size: .; DNA: TGTGCCAGCAGCCAAAGGGGTACCAGGGCGGGTAATGAAAAACTGTTTTTT; CDR3: CASSQRGTRAGNEKLFF
J: TRBJ2-2; length: 14; V: TRBV5-4; D: .; size: .; DNA: TGTGCCAGCAGCTTGGGACAGGCCACCGGGGAGCTGTTTTTT; CDR3: CASSLGQATGELFF
J: TRBJ1-1; length: 15; V: TRBV15; D: TRBD1; size: .; DNA: TGTGCCACCAGTATTACAGGGGGCGCGAACACTGAAGCTTTCTTT; CDR3: CATSITGGANTEAFF
J: TRBJ2-3; length: 18; V: TRBV3-1/TRBV3-2; D: TRBD2; size: .; DNA: TGTGCCAGCAGCCAAGATTTTCCGACTAGCGGAAGCACAGATACGCAGTATTTT; CDR3: CASSQDFPTSGSTDTQYF
J: TRBJ2-7; length: 13; V: TRBV7-9; D: .; size: .; DNA: TGTGCCAGCGGGACCGATTTTTCCTACGAGCAGTACTTC; CDR3: CASGTDFSYEQYF
J: TRBJ1-3; length: 14; V: TRBV5-6; D: .; size: .; DNA: TGTGCCAGCAGCGCCCTAGATAAGGGAAACACCATATATTTT; CDR3: CASSALDKGNTIYF
J: TRBJ1-2; length: 13; V: TRBV7-9; D: TRBD1; size: .; DNA: TGTGCCAGCAGCTCGGACAGGTCCTATGGCTACACCTTC; CDR3: CASSSDRSYGYTF
J: TRBJ1-2; length: 14; V: TRBV5-1; D: TRBD1; size: .; DNA: TGCGCCAGCAGCCCGAGGACAGGGCACTATGGCTACACCTTC; CDR3: CASSPRTGHYGYTF